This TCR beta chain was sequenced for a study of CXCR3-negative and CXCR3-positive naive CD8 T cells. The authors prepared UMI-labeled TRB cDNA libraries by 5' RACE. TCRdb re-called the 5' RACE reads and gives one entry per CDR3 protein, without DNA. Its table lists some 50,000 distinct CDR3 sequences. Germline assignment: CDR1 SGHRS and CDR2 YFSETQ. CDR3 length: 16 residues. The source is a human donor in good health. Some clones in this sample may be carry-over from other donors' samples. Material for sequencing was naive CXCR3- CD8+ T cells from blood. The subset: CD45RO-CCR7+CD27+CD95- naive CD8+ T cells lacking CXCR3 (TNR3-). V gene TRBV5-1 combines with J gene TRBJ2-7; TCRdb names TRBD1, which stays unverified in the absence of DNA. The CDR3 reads CASSSLDRLSSYEQYF. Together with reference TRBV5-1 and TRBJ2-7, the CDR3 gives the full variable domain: KAGVTQTPRYLIKTRGQQVTLSCSPISGHRSVSWYQQTPGQGLQFLFEYFSETQRNKGNFPGRFSGRQFSNSRSEMNVSTLELGDSALYLCASSSLDRLSSYEQYFGPGTRLTVT.